This entry features one T cell receptor beta chain sequence. What it binds is not known. TCRdb called the reads again in MiXCR, with one record for every CDR3 protein. The sample has approximately 200,000 distinct CDR3 sequences; roughly 23% are singletons. The record originates from a study of T cell repertoires in cytomegalovirus infection. Study information: Matching HLA type, along with CMV infection, was indicated by public TCR beta signatures.

Study-wide results and caveats: There were HLA-C-restricted CMV-specific TCR beta clonotypes dominating the ex vivo response. CMV carriers having the relevant HLA were flagged by cumulative public TCR beta family frequency.

Trimming took off 0 bases at V and 9 bases at J, with 12 bases between the two ends. The length of the CDR3 is 14 residues. From germline, CDR1 is MNHNY and CDR2 SVGAGI (reference sequence). V gene TRBV6-6 combines with J gene TRBJ1-5; a possible D gene is TRBD1 (5 bases). The sequence was obtained from a human donor in good health (CMV status not recorded). Some clones in this sample may be carry-over from other donors' samples. Sequencing input: CD8+ T cells from PBMCs. The CDR3 DNA reads as TGTGCCAGCAGTTACTCTGTGGGGCAACGGCCCCAGCATTTT. Translation gives CASSYSVGQRPQHF.